This T cell receptor (beta chain) was identified in a study of T-cell reconstitution after alpha-beta-depleted transplantation in children. The library targeted TCRbeta and was prepared with unique molecular identifiers. TCRdb used MiXCR to reprocess the PCR reads, holding one entry per CDR3 protein. Found here are nearly 550,000 distinct CDR3 sequences, 15% to 20% of them singletons; the top ten hold around 3.3%. This CDR3 spans 15 amino acids. The trim removed 1 base at V and 7 bases at J, leaving 6 bases unmatched. CDR1 and CDR2 (germline): SEHNR, FQNEAQ (reference sequence). This TCR derives from a human donor who donated a stem cell graft to a child with acute lymphoblastic leukemia. This chain links TRBV7-9 with TRBJ1-5; 8 bases map to TRBD1. The sample consisted of PBMCs from the stem cell graft donor, taken from the stem cell graft. The CDR3 bases are TGTGCCAGCAGCTTAGGTTCGACAGGGGTCCAGCCCCAGCATTTT. This gives the protein CASSLGSTGVQPQHF.